Listed below are T cell receptor beta chains from one sample, sequenced in a study of blood T cell repertoires in COVID-19. Sequencing used immunoSEQ multiplex PCR; TCRdb keeps in-frame clones, though not all of them. Here the sample spans around 100,000 clones, 70% to 80% being singletons. The specimen sequenced was peripheral blood. The source of these receptors is an older woman with acute or convalescent COVID-19. Both conserved end residues are part of each CDR3. D genes are given only for firm matches. Not all rows give a size; the values are once, few, many and, for expanded clones, a class.

v_call,j_call,clone_size,d_call,cdr3_nt,cdr3_aa
TRBV6-4,TRBJ2-2,few,.,TGTGCCAGCAGCGCCGATAGGGACTTCACCGGGGAGCTGTTTTTT,CASSADRDFTGELFF
TRBV11-2,TRBJ1-6,.,.,TGTGCCAGCACCTGGGGGCAGGGAACGAATTCACCCCTCCACTTT,CASTWGQGTNSPLHF
TRBV5-1,TRBJ1-4,.,.,TGCGCCAGCAGTTTCTCAAGGGGAGGTGAAAAACTGTTTTTT,CASSFSRGGEKLFF
TRBV6-5,TRBJ2-3,once,TRBD2,TGTGCCAGCAAACGGGCTAGCGGGGACACAGATACGCAGTATTTT,CASKRASGDTDTQYF
TRBV9,TRBJ1-5,.,.,TGTGCCAGCAGCATCGACGAGGGCAATCAGCCCCAGCATTTT,CASSIDEGNQPQHF
TRBV30,TRBJ2-3,many,TRBD1,TGTGCCTGGAGTGCGACAGGGGGCACAGATACGCAGTATTTT,CAWSATGGTDTQYF
TRBV10-2,TRBJ1-2,.,TRBD1,TGCGCCAGCAGTGACTGGGGCACAGGGGAATATGGCTACACCTTC,CASSDWGTGEYGYTF
TRBV29-1,TRBJ2-7,.,.,TGCAGCGTTGATCGGGGGAGGAACGAGCAGTACTTC,CSVDRGRNEQYF
TRBV29-1,TRBJ1-1,few,.,TGCAGCGTCGAGCAGGGGATGAACACTGAAGCTTTCTTT,CSVEQGMNTEAFF
TRBV6-6,TRBJ2-1,.,TRBD1,TGTGCCAGCAGTTACGGACAGGGGTTATACAATGAGCAGTTCTTC,CASSYGQGLYNEQFF
TRBV7-6,TRBJ2-1,.,.,TGTGCCAGCAGCTTGGCACCGGGGTATAGGAATGAGCAGTTCTTC,CASSLAPGYRNEQFF
TRBV5-1,TRBJ2-1,.,TRBD2,TGCGCCAGCAGCACGTCTAGCGGGGGTTACAATGAGCAGTTCTTC,CASSTSSGGYNEQFF
TRBV6-5,TRBJ2-3,.,.,TGTGCCATCAAGACAGAAAGCACAGATACGCAGTATTTT,CAIKTESTDTQYF
TRBV7-9,TRBJ1-1,once,.,TGTGCCAGCAGCTTACGGCAGGATGAAGCTTTCTTT,CASSLRQDEAFF
TRBV6-5,TRBJ1-1,.,TRBD1,TGTGCCAGCAGATTGACAGGGAGGTTCACTGAAGCTTTCTTT,CASRLTGRFTEAFF
TRBV7-2,TRBJ2-7,once,.,TGTGCCAGCAGCTTAGACCGGGAAAGCTACGAGCAGTACTTC,CASSLDRESYEQYF
TRBV5-1,TRBJ1-1,few,TRBD1,TGCGCCAGCAGCGGGGGGACAGCGGTCACTGAAGCTTTCTTT,CASSGGTAVTEAFF
TRBV9,TRBJ1-1,.,TRBD1,TGTGCCAGCAGCGTAACAGGGGGATATGGCACTGAAGCTTTCTTT,CASSVTGGYGTEAFF
TRBV6-5,TRBJ2-2,once,.,TGTGCCAGCAGTTACGCCCAGGGGTCGGGCACCGGGGAGCTGTTTTTT,CASSYAQGSGTGELFF
TRBV6-4,TRBJ1-2,.,.,TGTGCCAGCAGTGAGTCGGCGGACTATGGCTACACCTTC,CASSESADYGYTF
TRBV28,TRBJ1-2,.,.,TGTGCCAGCAGTCTCAAACAGGTCACCGCCTATGGCTACACCTTC,CASSLKQVTAYGYTF
TRBV7-2,TRBJ2-1,.,.,TGTGCCAGCAGCTTACTCGGCGGCGCTACGGGGAATGAGCAGTTCTTC,CASSLLGGATGNEQFF
TRBV5-1,TRBJ1-2,.,TRBD1,TGCGCCAGCAGCCCGGCCTTCGAGACAGGGGCCGGGGGCTACACCTTC,CASSPAFETGAGGYTF
TRBV7-7,TRBJ2-2,.,.,TGTGCCAGCAGCAGAATACTCCGGACAGCCGCGAACACCGGGGAGCTGTTTTTT,CASSRILRTAANTGELFF
TRBV2,TRBJ1-5,.,TRBD1,TGTGCCAGCGGCGCCGGGACAGTGAATCAGCCCCAGCATTTT,CASGAGTVNQPQHF
TRBV10-3,TRBJ2-3,.,TRBD2,TGTGCCATCGGTATAGCGGGCTCTAGCACAGATACGCAGTATTTT,CAIGIAGSSTDTQYF
TRBV19,TRBJ1-2,few,TRBD1,TGTGCCAGTAGTGCTGACAGGGATGGCTACACCTTC,CASSADRDGYTF
TRBV27,TRBJ1-5,few,TRBD1,TGTGCCAGCAGCGGGACAGTCAATCAGCCCCAGCATTTT,CASSGTVNQPQHF
TRBV11-2,TRBJ1-6,.,.,TGTGCCAGCAGTAAAGGGGTGTACAATTCACCCCTCCACTTT,CASSKGVYNSPLHF
TRBV7-2,TRBJ2-3,.,TRBD2,TGTGCCAGCAGCTGGCAGCGGGGTAGCACAGATACGCAGTATTTT,CASSWQRGSTDTQYF
TRBV6-6,TRBJ1-5,few,.,TGTGCCACCTCAGAGGTGCGGGGGAACAATCAGCCCCAGCATTTT,CATSEVRGNNQPQHF